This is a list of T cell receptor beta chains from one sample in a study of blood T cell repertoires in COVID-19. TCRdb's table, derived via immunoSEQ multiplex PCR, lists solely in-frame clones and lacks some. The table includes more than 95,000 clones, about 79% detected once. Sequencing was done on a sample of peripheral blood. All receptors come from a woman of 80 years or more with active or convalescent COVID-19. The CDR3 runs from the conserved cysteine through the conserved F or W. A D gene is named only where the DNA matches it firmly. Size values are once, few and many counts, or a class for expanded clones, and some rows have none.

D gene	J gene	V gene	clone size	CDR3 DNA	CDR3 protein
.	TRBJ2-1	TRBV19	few	TGTGCCAGTTCAAAGCGGAGGGACAATGAGCAGTTCTTC	CASSKRRDNEQFF
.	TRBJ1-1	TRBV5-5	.	TGTGCCAGCAGCTTAGAGATGCTCATGAACACTGAAGCTTTCTTT	CASSLEMLMNTEAFF
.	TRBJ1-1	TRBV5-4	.	TGTGCCAGCAGCCCTCCCAGGGGCTCGAACACTGAAGCTTTCTTT	CASSPPRGSNTEAFF
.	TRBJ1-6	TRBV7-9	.	TGTGCCAGCAGCCTCTCCTATAATTCACCCCTCCACTTT	CASSLSYNSPLHF
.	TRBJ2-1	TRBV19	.	TGTGCCAGTAGTATCCAGGGTGGCGAGCAGTTCTTC	CASSIQGGEQFF
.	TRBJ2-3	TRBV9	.	TGTGCCAGCAGCCCCAGTATGGATACGCAGTATTTT	CASSPSMDTQYF
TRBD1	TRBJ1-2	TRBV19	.	TGTGCCAGTAGTACCCCAGGCGACAGGGGCTATGGCTACACCTTC	CASSTPGDRGYGYTF
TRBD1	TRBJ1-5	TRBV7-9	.	TGTGCCAGCAGCGGACAGGGGGATCAGCCCCAGCATTTT	CASSGQGDQPQHF
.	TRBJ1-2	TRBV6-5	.	TGTACCGTGGCAGACTATGGCTACACCTTC	CTVADYGYTF
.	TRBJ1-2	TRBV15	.	TGTGCCACCAGCAGAGGCACAGAGAACTATGGCTACACCTTC	CATSRGTENYGYTF
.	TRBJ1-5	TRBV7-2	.	TGTGCCAGCAGCTTGAGACTCGATCAGCCCCAGCATTTT	CASSLRLDQPQHF
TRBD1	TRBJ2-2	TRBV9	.	TGTGCCAGCAGCGTAGGGGACAGAAACACCGGGGAGCTGTTTTTT	CASSVGDRNTGELFF
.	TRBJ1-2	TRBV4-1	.	TGCGCCAGCAGCCAAGACTTGGGAGGTGGCTACACCTTC	CASSQDLGGGYTF
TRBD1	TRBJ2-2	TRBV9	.	TGTGCCAGCAACGTAACAGGGGGCAACGGGGAGCTGTTTTTT	CASNVTGGNGELFF
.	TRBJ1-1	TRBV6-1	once	TGTGCCAGCAGTGAGATTAGGGGGACTGAAGCTTTCTTT	CASSEIRGTEAFF
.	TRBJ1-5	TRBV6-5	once	TGTGCCAGCAGTTACTCGAGGGTGGTCAGCAATCAGCCCCAGCATTTT	CASSYSRVVSNQPQHF
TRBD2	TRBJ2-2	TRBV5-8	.	TGTGCCAGCAGCTTAAGCGGGGGCCTTAACACCGGGGAGCTGTTTTTT	CASSLSGGLNTGELFF
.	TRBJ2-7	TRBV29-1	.	TGCAGCGTTGAACGGGGTGGACCTTTCTCCTACGAGCAGTACTTC	CSVERGGPFSYEQYF
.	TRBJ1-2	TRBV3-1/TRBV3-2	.	TGTGCCAGCAGCCAAGACAGGGATGAGATGTCCTATGGCTACACCTTC	CASSQDRDEMSYGYTF
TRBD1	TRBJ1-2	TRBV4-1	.	TGCGCCAGCAGCCAACCCGGACAGGGTGGCTACACCTTC	CASSQPGQGGYTF
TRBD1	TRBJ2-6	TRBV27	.	TGTGCCAGCAGTTTACCCTCTGACAGGGCTGGGGCCAACGTCCTGACTTTC	CASSLPSDRAGANVLTF
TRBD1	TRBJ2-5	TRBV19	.	TGTGCCAGTAGCCTACAGGGGTCACAAGAGACCCAGTACTTC	CASSLQGSQETQYF
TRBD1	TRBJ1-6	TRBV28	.	TGTGCCAGCAGCCCTTCGTCGGGACAGGGGATCTCACCCCTCCACTTT	CASSPSSGQGISPLHF
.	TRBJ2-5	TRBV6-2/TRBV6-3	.	TGTGCCAGCAGTTACGCCATTGGATCTAGCGATCGGGGGACCCAGTACTTC	CASSYAIGSSDRGTQYF
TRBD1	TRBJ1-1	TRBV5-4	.	TGTGCCAGCAGCTTCCCCGGGACAGCGAACACTGAAGCTTTCTTT	CASSFPGTANTEAFF
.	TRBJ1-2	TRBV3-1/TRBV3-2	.	TGTGCCAGTCGCGGAGGGGCCTTCGGCAATGGCTACACCTTC	CASRGGAFGNGYTF
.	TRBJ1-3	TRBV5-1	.	TGCGCCAGCAGCTCGGACTCCGGTTCTGGAAACACCATATATTTT	CASSSDSGSGNTIYF
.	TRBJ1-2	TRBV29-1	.	TGCAGCGTTGAAGAGTGGGGAGCGGATGGCTACACCTTC	CSVEEWGADGYTF
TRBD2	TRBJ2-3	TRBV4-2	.	TGTGCCAGCAGCCCGACTAGCGGGGTAGCAGATACGCAGTATTTT	CASSPTSGVADTQYF
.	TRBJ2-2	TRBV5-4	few	TGTGCCAGCAGCTTGAATATCGGGGAGCTGTTTTTT	CASSLNIGELFF
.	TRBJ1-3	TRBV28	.	TGTGCCAGCAGTAATACAGTATCCCTGGCCGGAAACACCATATATTTT	CASSNTVSLAGNTIYF
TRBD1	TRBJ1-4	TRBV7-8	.	TGTGCCAGCAGCCACTTGGGACAGGCTTATAATGAAAAACTGTTTTTT	CASSHLGQAYNEKLFF
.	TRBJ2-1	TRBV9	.	TGTGCCAGCACCCCTCCCCCCCCCAGCAATGAGCAGTTCTTC	CASTPPPPSNEQFF
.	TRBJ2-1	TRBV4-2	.	TGTGCCAGCAGCCCCTACGCGGCGGGCTTCCAGTTCTTC	CASSPYAAGFQFF
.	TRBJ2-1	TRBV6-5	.	TGTGCCACCAGCAGGGGTCAGCAGTTCTTC	CATSRGQQFF